These T cell receptor beta chains were read from a single sample in a study of control samples from healthy donors and cancer patients. Sequenced by immunoSEQ multiplex PCR; TCRdb stores in-frame clones only, minus some. The table lists roughly 180,000 clones, 94% of them singletons, with over 1.3% in the top ten. The sequencing input was blood. These receptor sequences come from a woman between 18 and 29 years old in good health. Both conserved end residues are part of each CDR3. Fields, in order: V gene, CDR3 protein.

TRBV6-5,CASSSVSGTGSYEQYF
TRBV7-7,CASSLGGGETQYF
TRBV12-5,CASAKRITRAGGDPAGELFF
TRBV25-1,CASSTGAGGNQPQHF
TRBV7-9,CASSFTGLGAFF
TRBV7-8,CASSTRGGVRYYEQYF
TRBV28,CASRSGVSSQAFF
TRBV6-5,CASSFRGGGVEKLFF
TRBV9,CASSVSGPNGGYTF
TRBV7-2,CASSLEGAIQTYEQYF
TRBV7-2,CASSLETFRSSLDYGYTF
TRBV7-2,CASSSDRLAGATGELFF
TRBV6-4,CAPDPRDGTDTQYF
TRBV19,CASSTQASGGNLFTDTQYF
TRBV11-3,CASRDRGINEQFF
TRBV28,CASPPNAREGGTEAFF
TRBV7-2,CASSLLANTGELFF
TRBV7-9,CASSFPGGQGAPGYTF
TRBV6-6,CASSLGTTYNEQFF
TRBV6-6,CASSYRVENTIYF
TRBV5-4,CASSLGRGGDEQFF
TRBV4-1,CASSLPMGGLSTDTQYF
TRBV6-4,CASSASGIGTDTQYF
TRBV6-5,CASSPDGSSGNTIYF
TRBV5-6,CASSLGLLYEQYF
TRBV5-1,CASSLWGQGLPFSGNTIYF
TRBV9,CASSVEGWDTGELFF
TRBV19,CASSFLTGTLHRELFF
TRBV29-1,CSVAIDTYEQYF
TRBV9,CASSVGANSNQPQHF
TRBV15,CATSADRGYEQYF
TRBV18,CASSPTRDQPQHF
TRBV7-2,CASSFRTGQTSFGTQYF
TRBV29-1,CSVATGGHGYTF
TRBV18,CASSPAASPNYGYTF
TRBV4-3,CASSQAWTATYGYTF
TRBV6-2/TRBV6-3,CASSDPDGQRSPQHF
TRBV7-9,CASSQSGQGATEAFF
TRBV15,CATSRGGPARSPLHF
TRBV29-1,CSVGTGPYEQYF
TRBV7-8,CASSRLWDTEAFF
TRBV19,CASSRDTTYGYTF
TRBV28,CASSHQTETGFHF
TRBV21-1,CASSKRRPGRRNEKLFF
TRBV7-2,CASSLYRATFNQPQHF
TRBV27,CASSSAGGPFYGYTF
TRBV9,CASSTGKETQYF
TRBV29-1,CSVDTTRTDTQYF
TRBV6-2/TRBV6-3,CASSYSEQGEEEKLFF
TRBV4-3,CASSQDRQLKTGELFF
TRBV5-5,CASSSDRGNSPLHF
TRBV6-5,CASSQGGDEQYF
TRBV9,CASSVEWGTEAFF
TRBV19,CASSILPQGTDQPQHF
TRBV28,CASSKYRVATNEKLFF